These 3 T cell receptor beta chains were sequenced from one sample in a study of blood T cell repertoires in COVID-19. Repertoires were generated with immunoSEQ multiplex PCR, while TCRdb's copy carries only in-frame clones and drops some. Here the sample spans over 130,000 clones, about 87% being singletons. Sequencing input: peripheral blood. Receptors originate from a human donor in a cohort sampled during active COVID-19.

The chain has TRBV9 and TRBJ2-5; D ambiguous. The germline gives CDR1 SGDLS, CDR2 YYNGEE. Trimming cost V 0 bases and J 5 bases, with 11 bases left between them. The CDR3 extends over 14 amino acids. Here the CDR3 reads CASSVGWPGETQYF. In nucleotides, the CDR3 is TGTGCCAGCAGCGTAGGGTGGCCCGGGGAGACCCAGTACTTC.

The V call is TRBV19, the J call TRBJ2-7, with D perhaps matching TRBD1 (6 bases). Germline lookup yields CDR1 LNHDA and CDR2 SQIVND (reference sequence). Trimming cost V 5 bases and J 2 bases, with 10 bases left between them. The CDR3 is made up of 13 amino acids. The CDR3 here is CASSPRDTYEQYF. As DNA, the CDR3 is TGTGCCAGTAGTCCTCGGGACACCTACGAGCAGTACTTC.

The rearrangement uses TRBV4-2 and TRBJ2-1, with D possibly TRBD1 on 6 matching bases. CDR1 is LGHNA and CDR2 is YNFKEQ in the germline V gene. This CDR3 has 18 amino acids. Trimming took off 0 bases at V and 0 bases at J, with 15 bases between the two ends. The CDR3 nucleotides read TGTGCCAGCAGCCAAGATCAAGGGCAGGGGAGCTCCTACAATGAGCAGTTCTTC. It yields the protein CASSQDQGQGSSYNEQFF.